These T cell receptor beta chains were read from a single sample in a study of blood T cell repertoires in COVID-19. The method was immunoSEQ multiplex PCR; TCRdb's version includes in-frame clones alone and lacks a portion of them. The sample lists around 20,000 clones, over 65% occurring once. The specimen sequenced was peripheral blood. Source of these receptors: a human donor in a cohort sampled during active COVID-19. The CDR3 runs from the conserved cysteine through the conserved F or W. Each record gives: clone size, D gene, V gene, J gene, CDR3 DNA, CDR3 protein. D genes are given only for firm matches. Some rows have no size entry. The others give once, few or many, or a class for an expanded clone.

.	.	TRBV5-4	TRBJ2-7	TGTGCCAGCAGCTTAACGGGAGCTAACGAGCAGTACTTC	CASSLTGANEQYF
.	.	TRBV5-1	TRBJ2-3	TGCGCCAGCAGCTTGGCAGGCAATACGCAGTATTTT	CASSLAGNTQYF
.	TRBD1	TRBV5-5	TRBJ2-7	TGTGCCAGCAGCTTGGGGGACAGGGGCGACGAGCAGTACTTC	CASSLGDRGDEQYF
.	TRBD1	TRBV10-3	TRBJ1-1	TGTGCCATCAGTAGACAGGGGAACACTGAAGCTTTCTTT	CAISRQGNTEAFF
once	.	TRBV7-2	TRBJ1-6	TGTGCCAGCAGCTTAACAGGCTATAATTCACCCCTCCACTTT	CASSLTGYNSPLHF
.	TRBD1	TRBV7-9	TRBJ1-6	TGTGCCAGCAGCTCTCCGGGACAGGGGAGCTCCTATAATTCACCCCTCCACTTT	CASSSPGQGSSYNSPLHF
.	.	TRBV7-9	TRBJ1-4	TGTGCCAGCAGCTTAGCCAGTTTTGAAAAACTGTTTTTT	CASSLASFEKLFF
.	.	TRBV5-4	TRBJ1-3	TGTGCCAGCAGCTTGGAAGGGGTCTCTGGAAACACCATATATTTT	CASSLEGVSGNTIYF
.	TRBD1	TRBV7-9	TRBJ2-5	TGTGCCAGCAGCTCGACAGGGGTCCTAGAGACCCAGTACTTC	CASSSTGVLETQYF
.	.	TRBV5-1	TRBJ2-1	TGCGCCAGCAGCTTGACAGGGGAGGCCTACAATGAGCAGTTCTTC	CASSLTGEAYNEQFF